The clone carrying this TCR beta chain was seen a single time. Its specificity is not known. The sample comes from a study of Graves' ophthalmopathy and Graves' hyperthyroidism. Whole-study context: Researchers obtained peripheral blood at initial diagnosis, before any treatment had begun. Study-level results: Blood shared most expanded thyroid clonotypes above 0.001 frequency.

The study amplified TCR beta CDR3 regions using RNA transcripts. Following a first-round RT-PCR that used HTBI primers, a second-round multiplex PCR was carried out. TCRdb re-called the multiplex PCR reads through MiXCR, storing one row per CDR3 protein. The table shows 260,000 or so distinct CDR3 sequences, with less than 55% occurring only once. Trimming shortened V by 6 bases and J by 4 bases, and 10 bases separated the two germline ends. This CDR3 spans 12 amino acids. Germline V gene data show CDR1 as MNHEY and CDR2 as SVGAGI. The J gene is TRBJ2-7, the V gene TRBV6-5; no clear D gene. This TCR was sampled from an adult man with Graves' ophthalmopathy. The sample comprised peripheral blood. CDR3: CASRSFSYEQYF. The CDR3 nucleotides read TGTGCCAGCAGGTCGTTCTCGTACGAGCAGTACTTC.